Listed below are T cell receptor beta chains from one sample, sequenced in a study of T cell repertoires in cytomegalovirus infection. TCRdb ran MiXCR on the reads and lists one entry per CDR3 protein. The sample comprises a few hundred thousand distinct CDR3 sequences, about two fifths of which are singletons, and 40% to 50% rests with the top ten. What these receptors recognize is not known. Sequenced material: cultured PBMCs, taken from culture after CMV antigen stimulation. These receptors originate from a human donor in good health (CMV status not recorded). Some clones in this sample may be carry-over from other donors' samples. The CDR3 runs from the conserved cysteine through the conserved F or W. A D gene is named only where the DNA matches it firmly. Rows give clone size only sometimes, using once, few, many, or a class for an expanded clone.

clone_size	v_call	j_call	d_call	cdr3_nt	cdr3_aa
-	TRBV7-2	TRBJ2-5	TRBD1	TGTGCCAGCAGCCCGCGGAGGGACAGGGTTTTGGAGACCCAGTACTTC	CASSPRRDRVLETQYF
few	TRBV6-2/TRBV6-3	TRBJ1-5	-	TGTGCCAGCAGTTACACAGGATTAACGGGGCAGCCCCAGCATTTT	CASSYTGLTGQPQHF
-	TRBV12-3/TRBV12-4	TRBJ2-7	-	TGTGCCAGCAGTTTGGATGGATCCACCTACGAGCAGTACTTC	CASSLDGSTYEQYF
-	TRBV7-2	TRBJ2-1	-	TGTGCCAGCCACGACCCAGCCTCCTACAATGAGCAGTTCTTC	CASHDPASYNEQFF
once	TRBV11-2	TRBJ2-7	TRBD1	TGTGCCAGCAGCTCCCCTTCGACAGGGGACGAGCAGTACTTC	CASSSPSTGDEQYF
-	TRBV12-3/TRBV12-4	TRBJ1-5	TRBD1	TGTGCCAGCAGTTGGACAGGGGACAATCAGCCCCAGCATTTT	CASSWTGDNQPQHF
-	TRBV10-3	TRBJ2-1	-	TGTGCCACCCGAGACCAGGGGGCTGGTGGGCTAGCGGCCTACAATGAGCAGTTCTTC	CATRDQGAGGLAAYNEQFF
few	TRBV7-2	TRBJ2-5	-	TGTGCCAGCAGCTTAGACGTAGCTAAAGAGACCCAGTACTTC	CASSLDVAKETQYF
-	TRBV7-2	TRBJ1-2	TRBD1	TGTGCCAGCAGCGGTACAGGGGGCCGGGGCTACACCTTC	CASSGTGGRGYTF
-	TRBV10-3	TRBJ2-7	TRBD1	TGTGCCATCAGTGAATTTGGACAGGCCTCCTACGAGCAGTACTTC	CAISEFGQASYEQYF
-	TRBV27	TRBJ2-5	-	TGTGCCAGCAGTAAATATTCTATACTCCGGGCGGAAGGGGAGACCCAGTACTTC	CASSKYSILRAEGETQYF
once	TRBV7-9	TRBJ2-2	TRBD1	TGTGCCAGCAACGACCGGGGACAGATGAACACCGGGGAGCTGTTTTTT	CASNDRGQMNTGELFF
few	TRBV12-3/TRBV12-4	TRBJ1-1	TRBD1	TGTGCCAGCAGTTTATCGGACAGGGACGGAGCTTTCTTT	CASSLSDRDGAFF
-	TRBV29-1	TRBJ2-2	TRBD2	TGCAGCGCCCGCGGGGGGGACACCGGGGAGCTGTTTTTT	CSARGGDTGELFF
-	TRBV19	TRBJ1-2	TRBD1	TGTGCCAGTAGTCTCCGGACAGGGGGATCCAGATATGGCTACACCTTC	CASSLRTGGSRYGYTF
few	TRBV6-6	TRBJ2-5	-	TGTGCCAGCAGTTACTCCCGTTCGCCGTACTTC	CASSYSRSPYF
-	TRBV7-8	TRBJ2-5	-	TGTGCCAGCAGCTTAGGGATGCACGGGCGGGTGGAGACCCAGTACTTC	CASSLGMHGRVETQYF
few	TRBV7-2	TRBJ1-3	TRBD1	TGTGCCAGCAGCTTTCGATCACAGGGGCCTGGAAACACCATATATTTT	CASSFRSQGPGNTIYF
many	TRBV7-2	TRBJ2-1	-	TGTGCCAGCATCCCCCAGGGACTGGGTCTGAGGAATGAGCAGTTCTTC	CASIPQGLGLRNEQFF
-	TRBV14	TRBJ1-1	-	TGTGCCAGCTCCTTCGCAGGGCGAGGCACTGAAGCTTTCTTT	CASSFAGRGTEAFF
many	TRBV5-6	TRBJ2-1	TRBD2	TGTGCCAGCAGCTTTGTGGGCGGGGGTCGGAATGAGCAGTTCTTC	CASSFVGGGRNEQFF
-	TRBV6-2/TRBV6-3	TRBJ2-7	TRBD2	TGTGCCAGCAGTTATAGCGGGACCGGGTCAGAGCAGTACTTC	CASSYSGTGSEQYF
-	TRBV7-8	TRBJ2-2	-	TGTGCCAGCAGCTTAGCGAGGGGGGAGTTTACCGGGCAGCTGTTTTTT	CASSLARGEFTGQLFF
-	TRBV19	TRBJ2-7	TRBD2	TGTGCCAGTAGTATACCAGCGGGAGGGCACGAGCAGTACTTC	CASSIPAGGHEQYF
once	TRBV28	TRBJ1-5	-	TGTGCCAGCACCAAATATCGGGGGATGAGCAATCAGCCCCAGCATTTT	CASTKYRGMSNQPQHF
-	TRBV9	TRBJ2-7	-	TGTGCCAGCAGCGTAGCGTCCCAATACGAGCAGTACTTC	CASSVASQYEQYF
few	TRBV6-5	TRBJ2-1	-	TGTGCCAGCATTACCGCAGGGATCTACAATGAGCAGTTCTTC	CASITAGIYNEQFF
-	TRBV6-1	TRBJ2-3	-	TGTGCCAGCAGTGAAGCGGAGCTGAGAGATACGCAGTATTTT	CASSEAELRDTQYF
-	TRBV6-2/TRBV6-3	TRBJ2-5	TRBD2	TGTGCCAGCAGTTACTCGATTCGCGGGACTAGCGGGAGTCCGGGAGAGACCCAGTACTTC	CASSYSIRGTSGSPGETQYF
-	TRBV7-6	TRBJ1-1	-	TGTGCCAGCAGCATATCCACAGCGACTGAAGCTTTCTTT	CASSISTATEAFF
few	TRBV5-6	TRBJ1-3	-	TGTGCCAGCACCTTGGGCTATCGGAACACCATATATTTT	CASTLGYRNTIYF
-	TRBV12-3/TRBV12-4	TRBJ2-1	-	TGTGCCAGCAGTGGGTTTTTATACCGCTCCTACAATGAGCAGTTCTTC	CASSGFLYRSYNEQFF
-	TRBV14	TRBJ2-7	-	TGTGCCAGCAGCCAAGTCTCGGTGGGCTACGAGCAGTACTTC	CASSQVSVGYEQYF
few	TRBV7-8	TRBJ1-5	-	TGTGCCAGCAGCTTAGTTGTGGGATACTATAGCAATCAGCCCCAGCATTTT	CASSLVVGYYSNQPQHF
-	TRBV20-1	TRBJ2-2	TRBD2	TGCAGTGCTAGAGCTAGCGGGGGGCACTACACCGGGGAGCTGTTTTTT	CSARASGGHYTGELFF
once	TRBV29-1	TRBJ1-3	-	TGCAGCGTTGGAAACGTCGGCGGAAACACCATATATTTT	CSVGNVGGNTIYF
many	TRBV7-2	TRBJ2-7	-	TGTGCCAGCAGCTTATCAGGCCCCTACGAGCAGTACTTC	CASSLSGPYEQYF
-	TRBV28	TRBJ2-7	-	TGTGCCAGCAGTTTATTGGGGGGAGGTGCCTACGAGCAGTACTTC	CASSLLGGGAYEQYF
few	TRBV7-8	TRBJ2-1	-	TGTGCCAGCAGCTTAAGGCTGAGCTCCTACAATGAGCAGTTCTTC	CASSLRLSSYNEQFF
-	TRBV7-2	TRBJ2-7	-	TGTGCCAGCAGTCCTATTTCGAGGGGGCAGTACTTC	CASSPISRGQYF
-	TRBV27	TRBJ1-6	-	TGTGCCACAAAGGGAGCGGCGAACTCCTATAATTCACCCCTCCACTTT	CATKGAANSYNSPLHF
-	TRBV7-8	TRBJ2-5	TRBD2	TGTGCCAGCAGCCGTTTAGCGGGATTAGAGACCCAGTACTTC	CASSRLAGLETQYF
-	TRBV10-3	TRBJ2-3	TRBD2	TGTGCCATCAGTGAGTGGCTAGCGGGGACAGATACGCAGTATTTT	CAISEWLAGTDTQYF
-	TRBV2	TRBJ1-2	-	TGTGCCAGCAGTGAAAGCTTCGGGATCTATGGCTACACCTTC	CASSESFGIYGYTF